This TCR beta chain was observed in a study of T cell responses to AZD1222 COVID-19 vaccine. Study outcomes and limitations: Possibly, clonal diversity was underestimated; donors were largely white British and included more females. Spike-specific TCR depth and breadth grew after two AZD1222 doses.

CDR3 length: 17 residues. V lost 2 bases, J lost 0 bases, and 7 bases stayed unmatched. Germline V gene sequence: CDR1 MGHRA, CDR2 YSYEKL. Method: immunoSEQ multiplex PCR; TCRdb's copy keeps in-frame clones and lacks some. The sample shows about 94,000 clones, 85% of them seen only once. Remarks on this clone: Its target is unknown.

Sequencing was performed on peripheral blood, taken 28 days after the second AZD1222 dose. The sequence came from an adult who received the AZD1222 COVID-19 vaccine. The chain has TRBV4-1 and TRBJ2-3, with 8 bases that match TRBD2. The CDR3 sequence: CASSQYRASGSTDTQYF. CDR3 bases: TGCGCCAGCAGCCAATATCGAGCTAGCGGGAGCACAGATACGCAGTATTTT.